This entry features one TCR beta chain sequence. Its antigen is still unknown. The data belong to a study of T cell repertoires in cytomegalovirus infection. Study context: Through public TCR beta signatures, both CMV infection and matching HLA type were indicated. Findings of the study overall: Cumulative public TCR beta family frequency identified carriers of CMV plus the relevant HLA.

This CDR3 comprises 15 residues. V lost 1 base and J lost 5; bases outside the gene matches: 4. Germline loops: CDR1 MDHEN, CDR2 SYDVKM. TCRdb itself ran the reads through MiXCR, one entry per CDR3 protein. Altogether approximately 700,000 distinct CDR3 sequences are present, roughly 36% being singletons, with the ten largest covering roughly 2.8%. The sequence came from a human donor in good health (CMV status not recorded). Some clones in this sample may be carry-over from other donors' samples. The chain joins TRBV28 to TRBJ1-5; 8 bases agree with TRBD1. The sample taken for sequencing was PBMCs. The CDR3, as DNA: TGTGCCAGCAGTTTATCACAGGGGGGTTATCAGCCCCAGCATTTT. Protein sequence: CASSLSQGGYQPQHF.